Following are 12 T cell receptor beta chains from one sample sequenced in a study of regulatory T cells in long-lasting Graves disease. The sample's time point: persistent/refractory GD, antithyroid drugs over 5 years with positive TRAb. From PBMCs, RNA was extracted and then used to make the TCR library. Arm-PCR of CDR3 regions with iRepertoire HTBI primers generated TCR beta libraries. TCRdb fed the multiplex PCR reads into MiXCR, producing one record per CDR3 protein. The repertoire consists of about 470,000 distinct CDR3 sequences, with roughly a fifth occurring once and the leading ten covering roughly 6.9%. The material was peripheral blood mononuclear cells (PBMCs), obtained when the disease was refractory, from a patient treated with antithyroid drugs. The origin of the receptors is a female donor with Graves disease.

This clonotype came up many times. CDR3 amino acids: CASSPGHLYEQYF. CDR3 coding DNA: TGTGCCAGCAGCCCGGGTCATCTCTACGAGCAGTACTTC. This rearrangement joins TRBV11-1 to TRBJ2-7; D gene uncertain. The CDR3 consists of 13 residues. Germline assignment: CDR1 SGHAT and CDR2 FQDESV (reference sequence). V lost 5 bases and J lost 3, with 11 bases in between. Complete variable domain (other parts from reference TRBV11-1 and TRBJ2-7): EAEVAQSPRYKITEKSQAVAFWCDPISGHATLYWYRQILGQGPELLVQFQDESVVDDSQLPKDRFSAERLKGVDSTLKIQPAELGDSAMYLCASSPGHLYEQYFGPGTRLTVT.

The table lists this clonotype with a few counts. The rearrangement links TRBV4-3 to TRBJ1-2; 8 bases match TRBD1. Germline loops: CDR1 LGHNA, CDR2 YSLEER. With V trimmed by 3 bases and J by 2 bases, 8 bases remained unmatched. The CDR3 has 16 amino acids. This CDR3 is CASSQEPGQENYGYTF. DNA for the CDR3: TGCGCCAGCAGCCAGGAACCGGGACAGGAGAACTATGGCTACACCTTC.

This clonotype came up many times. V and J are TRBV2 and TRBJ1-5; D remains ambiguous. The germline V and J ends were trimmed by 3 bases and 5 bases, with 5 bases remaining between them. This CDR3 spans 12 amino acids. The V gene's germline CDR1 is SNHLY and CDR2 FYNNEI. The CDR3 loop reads CASSDIYQPQHF. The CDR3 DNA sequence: TGTGCCAGCAGTGACATTTATCAGCCCCAGCATTTT.

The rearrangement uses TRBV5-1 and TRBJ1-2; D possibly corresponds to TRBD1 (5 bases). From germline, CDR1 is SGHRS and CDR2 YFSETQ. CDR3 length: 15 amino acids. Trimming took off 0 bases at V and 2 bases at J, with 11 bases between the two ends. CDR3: CASSLATAGNYGYTF. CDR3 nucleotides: TGCGCCAGCAGCTTGGCCACCGCAGGGAACTATGGCTACACCTTC.

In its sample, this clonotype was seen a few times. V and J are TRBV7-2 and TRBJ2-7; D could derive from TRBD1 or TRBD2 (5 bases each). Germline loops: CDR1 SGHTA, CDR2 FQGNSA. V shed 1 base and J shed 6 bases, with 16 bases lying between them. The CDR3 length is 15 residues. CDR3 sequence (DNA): TGTGCCAGCAGCTTAGAAACAGGCGGGTCGGGCGAGCAGTACTTC. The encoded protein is CASSLETGGSGEQYF.

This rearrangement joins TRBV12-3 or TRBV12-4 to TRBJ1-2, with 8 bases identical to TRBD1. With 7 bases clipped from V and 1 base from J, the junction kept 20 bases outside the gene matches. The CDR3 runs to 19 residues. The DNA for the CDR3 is TGTGCCAGCATCACATCCCCAGGGACAGGCCCAACTCTTAACTATGGCTACACCTTC. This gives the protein CASITSPGTGPTLNYGYTF.

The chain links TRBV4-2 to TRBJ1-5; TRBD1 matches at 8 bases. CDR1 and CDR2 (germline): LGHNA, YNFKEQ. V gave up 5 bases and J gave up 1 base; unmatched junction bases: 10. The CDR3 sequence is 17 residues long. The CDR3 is CASSSTQGARSNQPQHF. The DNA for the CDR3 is TGTGCCAGCAGCTCAACGCAGGGGGCTCGGAGCAATCAGCCCCAGCATTTT.

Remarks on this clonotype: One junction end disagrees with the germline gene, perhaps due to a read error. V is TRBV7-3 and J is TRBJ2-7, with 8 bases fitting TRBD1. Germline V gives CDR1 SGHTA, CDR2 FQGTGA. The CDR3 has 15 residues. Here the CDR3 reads CASSVTGGSAYEQYF. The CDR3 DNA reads TGTGCCAGCAGCGTAACAGGGGGAAGTGCCTACGAGCAGTACTTC.

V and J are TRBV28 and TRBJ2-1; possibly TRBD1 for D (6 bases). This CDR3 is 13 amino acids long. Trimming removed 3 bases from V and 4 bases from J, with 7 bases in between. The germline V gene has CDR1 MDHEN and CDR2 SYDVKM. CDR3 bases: TGTGCCAGCAGTTTTGGACAGTACAATGAGCAGTTCTTC. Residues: CASSFGQYNEQFF.

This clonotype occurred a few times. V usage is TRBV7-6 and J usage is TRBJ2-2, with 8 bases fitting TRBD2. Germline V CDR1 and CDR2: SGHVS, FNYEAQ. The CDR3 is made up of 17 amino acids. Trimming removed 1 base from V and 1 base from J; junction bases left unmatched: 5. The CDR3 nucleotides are TGTGCCAGCAGCTTAGGCGGTAGCGGGGAGAACACCGGGGAGCTGTTTTTT. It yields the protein CASSLGGSGENTGELFF.

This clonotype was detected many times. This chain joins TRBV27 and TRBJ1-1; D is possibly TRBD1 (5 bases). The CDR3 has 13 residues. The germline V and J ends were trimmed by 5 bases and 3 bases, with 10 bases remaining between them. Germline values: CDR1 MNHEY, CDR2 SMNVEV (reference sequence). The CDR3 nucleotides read TGTGCCAGCAGTATCGGGGCCGACACTGAAGCTTTCTTT. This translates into CASSIGADTEAFF.

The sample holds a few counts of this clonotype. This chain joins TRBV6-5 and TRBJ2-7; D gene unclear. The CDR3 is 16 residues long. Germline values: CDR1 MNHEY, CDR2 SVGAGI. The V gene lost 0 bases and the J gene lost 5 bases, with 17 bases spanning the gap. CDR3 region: CASSYSIRPPLDEQYF. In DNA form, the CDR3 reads TGTGCCAGCAGTTACTCGATCCGCCCCCCTCTGGACGAGCAGTACTTC.